These 8 T cell receptor beta chains share one sample of origin, sequenced in a study of Ad26.COV2.S vaccination and SARS-CoV-2 variants. TCRdb's copy holds only in-frame clones and misses some; the assay was immunoSEQ multiplex PCR. The table has approximately 340,000 clones, approximately 90% seen once. The sequenced sample was peripheral blood, obtained after recovery from COVID-19. These receptors came from a human donor who had recovered from COVID-19.

This CDR3 reads CASSAGTGSTDTQYF. CDR3 bases: TGTGCCAGCAGTGCCGGGACAGGGAGTACAGATACGCAGTATTTT. The J gene is TRBJ2-3, the V gene TRBV2, with 9 bases aligning to TRBD1. Germline values: CDR1 SNHLY, CDR2 FYNNEI. J gave up 3 bases and V 4 bases, and 5 bases lay outside the gene matches. The CDR3 has 15 residues.

The CDR3 protein is CASSPSMNTEAFF. CDR3 bases: TGCGCCAGCAGTCCGAGCATGAACACTGAAGCTTTCTTT. The J gene is TRBJ1-1, the V gene TRBV4-3, with unresolved D. CDR3 size: 13 residues. V was shortened by 6 bases and J by 0 bases, with 8 bases between the two germline ends. Per germline, CDR1 LGHNA and CDR2 YSLEER.

This clone was observed once. Other DNA sequences in this sample translate to the same CDR3. The CDR3 loop reads CASSQGGGSGNTIYF. The DNA for the CDR3 is TGTGCCAGCAGCCAGGGAGGGGGCTCTGGAAACACCATATATTTT. V is TRBV3-1 (or the pseudogene TRBV3-2) and J is TRBJ1-3; possibly TRBD1 for D (6 bases). V was clipped by 3 bases and J by 0 bases, with 9 bases between them. Germline values: CDR1 LGHDT, CDR2 YNNKEL (reference sequence). The CDR3 is made up of 15 amino acids.

As for this clone: The sample holds other DNA sequences that translate to the same CDR3. The rearrangement links TRBV2 to TRBJ1-4; 9 bases align to TRBD1. Germline V CDR1 and CDR2: SNHLY, FYNNEI. V gave up 4 bases and J gave up 8 bases; unmatched junction bases: 2. The CDR3 has 13 residues. The CDR3 coding sequence is TGTGCCAGCAGTGGGACAGGGGTAGAAAAACTGTTTTTT. It yields the protein CASSGTGVEKLFF.

The gene calls are TRBV2 and TRBJ1-2, with D unclear. The CDR3 consists of 11 residues. Germline V lookup: CDR1 SNHLY, CDR2 FYNNEI. The ends were cut back, 2 bases at V and 8 bases at J, with 6 bases in the middle. As DNA, the CDR3 is TGTGCCAGCAGTGAACAGGACGGCTACACCTTC. Translated, it gives CASSEQDGYTF.

V gene TRBV9 combines with J gene TRBJ2-1; TRBD1 agrees at 8 bases. The CDR3 runs to 10 residues. The trim removed 3 bases at V and 15 bases at J, leaving 2 bases unmatched. Germline assignment: CDR1 SGDLS and CDR2 YYNGEE. The CDR3: CASSGQGLFF. CDR3 nucleotides: TGTGCCAGCAGCGGACAGGGGCTGTTCTTC.

The chain uses TRBV9 and TRBJ2-7; TRBD2 agrees at 9 bases. Germline loops: CDR1 SGDLS, CDR2 YYNGEE. The junction had 8 bases not matched to a gene; V was cut back by 0 bases and J by 4 bases. There are 16 residues in the CDR3. The CDR3 nucleotides are TGTGCCAGCAGCGTAGGCGGCGGGGGGGCCGGATACGAGCAGTACTTC. Translating it yields CASSVGGGGAGYEQYF.

This rearrangement joins TRBV7-9 to TRBJ1-3; D gene ambiguous. Germline V gene lookup returns CDR1 SEHNR and CDR2 FQNEAQ (reference sequence). The CDR3 is made up of 11 amino acids. Trimming took off 8 bases at V and 8 bases at J, with 10 bases between the two ends. CDR3: CASSRTDTIYF. CDR3 nucleotide sequence: TGTGCCAGCTCCCGAACAGACACCATATATTTT.